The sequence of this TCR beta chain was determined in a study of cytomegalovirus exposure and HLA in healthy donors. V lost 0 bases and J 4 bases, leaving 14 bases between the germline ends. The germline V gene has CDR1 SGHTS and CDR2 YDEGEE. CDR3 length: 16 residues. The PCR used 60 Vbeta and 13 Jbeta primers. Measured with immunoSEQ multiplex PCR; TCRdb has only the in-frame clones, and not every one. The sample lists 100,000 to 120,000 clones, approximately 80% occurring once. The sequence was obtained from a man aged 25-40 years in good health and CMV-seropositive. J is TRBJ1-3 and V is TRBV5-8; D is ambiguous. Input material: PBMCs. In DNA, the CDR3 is TGTGCCAGCAGCTTGGTTCTTTTATCTCTCGGAAACACCATATATTTT. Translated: CASSLVLLSLGNTIYF.